These 16 T cell receptor beta chains were sequenced from one sample in a study of long-term antiretroviral therapy in people with HIV. It was version v3.0 of the immunoSEQ assay that was run at survey level. Using immunoSEQ multiplex PCR, the repertoire was profiled, and TCRdb retains in-frame clones only, with some absent. The sample includes tens of thousands of clones, around four fifths of them seen just once. Source: unsorted PBMCs, taken 1.1 years before starting antiretroviral therapy. Receptors were obtained from a woman between 40 and 55 years old with HIV.

The V gene is TRBV5-4, the J gene TRBJ1-2; possibly TRBD1 for D (5 bases). CDR1 SGHNT and CDR2 YYREEE come from the germline V gene (reference sequence). The CDR3 covers 15 residues. V was pared by 6 bases and J by 4 bases, with 19 bases between. The CDR3 DNA reads as TGTGCCAGCACCCTGGGGGGTAAGCCTCTCTATGGCTACACCTTC. It specifies CASTLGGKPLYGYTF.

The J gene is TRBJ1-2, the V gene TRBV5-5, with D possibly matching TRBD1 (5 bases). The germline V gene has CDR1 SGHKS and CDR2 YYEKEE (reference sequence). V was cut by 5 bases and J by 4 bases, with 18 bases left in between. There are 15 residues in the CDR3. CDR3 in DNA: TGTGCCAGCAGTGATGGATGGCAGGGAACCTATGGCTACACCTTC. Translated, it gives CASSDGWQGTYGYTF.

The rearrangement joins TRBV6-6 to TRBJ1-6; unclear D gene. Germline values: CDR1 MNHNY, CDR2 SVGAGI (reference sequence). V lost 7 bases and J 4 bases, leaving 11 bases between the germline ends. This CDR3 has 14 amino acids. The CDR3 sequence: CASTGGVYNSPLHF. CDR3 DNA: TGTGCCAGCACCGGCGGGGTGTATAATTCACCCCTCCACTTT.

The J gene is TRBJ2-7, the V gene TRBV5-1, with 11 bases matching TRBD1. Looked up from germline, CDR1 is SGHRS and CDR2 is YFSETQ. V gave up 3 bases and J gave up 0 bases; unmatched junction bases: 8. The CDR3 length is 17 residues. The CDR3 reads CASSSGTGGPSSYEQYF. The CDR3 DNA is TGCGCCAGCAGCTCCGGGACAGGGGGTCCAAGCTCCTACGAGCAGTACTTC.

This clone is a singleton in its sample. This sequence joins TRBV2 and TRBJ2-7; D unclear. The germline CDR1 and CDR2 sequences are SNHLY and FYNNEI. V shed 1 base and J shed 3 bases, with 7 bases lying between them. CDR3 length: 13 residues. In DNA form, the CDR3 reads TGTGCCAGCAGTGAAGGGACCATCTACGAGCAGTACTTC. Its translation is CASSEGTIYEQYF.

This rearrangement joins TRBV4-1 to TRBJ2-7; 8 nucleotides line up with TRBD1. V lost 1 base and J lost 3; bases outside the gene matches: 14. The CDR3 runs to 18 residues. Germline CDR1 MGHRA, CDR2 YSYEKL. CDR3 amino acids: CASSQGQGAGVGGYEQYF. Written as DNA, the CDR3 is TGCGCCAGCAGCCAAGGTCAGGGGGCAGGGGTTGGAGGCTACGAGCAGTACTTC.

CDR3 nucleotide sequence: TGCAGCGGCCGCAGTAGCGGGACGACAGATACGCAGTATTTT. The encoded protein is CSGRSSGTTDTQYF. This chain connects TRBV29-1 to TRBJ2-3, with TRBD2 matching over 8 bases. From germline, CDR1 is SQVTM and CDR2 ANQGSEA. The CDR3 spans 14 residues. The trim removed 7 bases at V and 3 bases at J, leaving 9 bases unmatched.

The rearrangement links TRBV5-5 to TRBJ1-2; D ambiguous. The CDR3 covers 12 residues. Trimming removed 4 bases at V and 8 bases at J, with 12 bases between. Germline CDR1 is SGHKS and CDR2 is YYEKEE (reference sequence). The DNA for the CDR3 is TGTGCCAGCAGCCAGATTACGGGCGGCTACACCTTC. It translates to CASSQITGGYTF.

This clone was seen more than once but under ten times. The chain joins TRBV15 to TRBJ2-7; no firm D call. Trimming pared 3 bases from V and 2 bases from J, leaving 11 bases between. The CDR3 covers 14 residues. Germline V gene data show CDR1 as LNHNV and CDR2 as YYDKDF (reference sequence). The CDR3 DNA is TGTGCCACCAGCAGGGCCCAATACCCCTACGAGCAGTACTTC. It encodes CATSRAQYPYEQYF.

The chain is built from TRBV28 and TRBJ2-2; D unresolved. The CDR3 is 13 residues long. With 7 bases removed from V and 4 bases from J, the gap between germline ends came to 10 bases. Germline lookup yields CDR1 MDHEN and CDR2 SYDVKM. The CDR3 is CASTRSLTGELFF. The CDR3 bases are TGTGCCAGCACTAGGAGCCTCACCGGGGAGCTGTTTTTT.

This rearrangement joins TRBV6-5 to TRBJ2-7; D is unresolved. The CDR3 is made up of 15 amino acids. Germline V lookup: CDR1 MNHEY, CDR2 SVGAGI. The germline V and J ends were trimmed by 0 bases and 4 bases, with 13 bases remaining between them. The CDR3 is CASSYSISHPYEQYF. The CDR3, as DNA: TGTGCCAGCAGTTACTCGATTAGCCACCCATACGAGCAGTACTTC.

Only one count was recorded for this clone. The chain employs TRBV5-6 and TRBJ1-4, with D possibly TRBD1 on 6 matching bases. Germline V gene sequence: CDR1 SGHDT, CDR2 YYEEEE. Trimming left V 2 bases short and J 4 bases short, with 15 bases between. There are 16 residues in the CDR3. In DNA form, the CDR3 reads TGTGCCAGCAGCTTATCTCCACAGGGCCTTAATGAAAAACTGTTTTTT. This gives the protein CASSLSPQGLNEKLFF.

V is TRBV5-6 and J is TRBJ1-4; D remains ambiguous. From germline, CDR1 is SGHDT and CDR2 YYEEEE. Trimming left V 0 bases short and J 8 bases short, with 11 bases between. The CDR3 is 14 residues long. The CDR3 loop is CASSLAGEEEKLFF. For the CDR3, the DNA is TGTGCCAGCAGCTTGGCTGGGGAAGAGGAAAAACTGTTTTTT.

The chain uses TRBV6-5 and TRBJ1-3, with a tentative D call TRBD1 (5 bases). V was trimmed by 0 bases and J by 0 bases, leaving 9 bases between them. CDR1 MNHEY and CDR2 SVGAGI come from the germline V gene. The CDR3 loop spans 16 amino acids. CDR3 sequence (DNA): TGTGCCAGCAGTTACTCACCGGGGCCCTCTGGAAACACCATATATTTT. Amino acids: CASSYSPGPSGNTIYF.

This sequence joins TRBV15 and TRBJ2-3; no reliable D call. Trimming removed 0 bases at V and 2 bases at J, with 6 bases between. The germline gives CDR1 LNHNV, CDR2 YYDKDF (reference sequence). The CDR3 sequence is 14 residues long. The CDR3 region is CATSRDRNTDTQYF. Here the CDR3 DNA reads TGTGCCACCAGCAGAGACCGGAACACAGATACGCAGTATTTT.

This clone was recorded a few times. The CDR3 loop is CSVVAGSNQPQHF. In nucleotides, the CDR3 is TGCAGCGTTGTGGCAGGGAGCAATCAGCCCCAGCATTTT. The chain uses TRBV29-1 and TRBJ1-5, with D tentatively TRBD1 (5 bases). V was shortened by 4 bases and J by 1 base, with 8 bases between the two germline ends. The germline CDR1 and CDR2 sequences are SQVTM and ANQGSEA. There are 13 residues in the CDR3.